A selection of T cell receptor beta chains follows, all from one sample in a study of cytomegalovirus exposure and HLA in healthy donors. Here immunoSEQ multiplex PCR was the method, and the copy in TCRdb shows in-frame clones only, minus some. This sample has some 150,000 clones; 75% to 80% occur once, and the top ten carry roughly 0.68%. The specimen was PBMCs. All receptors derive from a male donor in good health and CMV-seronegative. CDR3s include the opening cysteine and the closing phenylalanine or tryptophan. The D gene is left open where the match is weak.

d_gene	v_gene	j_gene	CDR3aa
.	TRBV4-1	TRBJ1-1	CASSPQPGENTEAFF
.	TRBV10-3	TRBJ2-7	CAINSDGSSYEQYF
TRBD2	TRBV6-4	TRBJ2-3	CASSVAGGTDTQYF
.	TRBV5-1	TRBJ1-5	CASSLGGFSNQPQHF
TRBD2	TRBV7-9	TRBJ2-5	CASSGGLAETQYF
TRBD1	TRBV5-1	TRBJ1-3	CASSTGTGGNTIYF
.	TRBV7-9	TRBJ2-7	CSSSFDSKGEQYF
.	TRBV11-3	TRBJ2-7	CASSSGLSSGSYEQYF
.	TRBV30	TRBJ1-5	CAWSAEGPQHF
TRBD1	TRBV7-2	TRBJ2-5	CASSGTGGVRETQYF
.	TRBV2	TRBJ2-1	CASTQSGEQFF
.	TRBV11-3	TRBJ2-3	CASSLGGDEVTDTQYF
.	TRBV19	TRBJ1-5	CASSTLWDTQPQHF
.	TRBV5-1	TRBJ1-1	CASSFITGEGDTEAFF
.	TRBV7-2	TRBJ2-1	CASSPQGGNNEQFF
TRBD1	TRBV4-1	TRBJ1-2	CASRMGDRDYGYTF
TRBD2	TRBV19	TRBJ2-1	CASSMRTSGSPYNEQFF
TRBD2	TRBV5-1	TRBJ2-7	CASSTTSGGAYEQYF